Sequencing of this T cell receptor beta chain was carried out in a study of regulatory T cells in long-lasting Graves disease. The CDR3 consists of 12 residues. The V gene lost 0 bases and the J gene lost 6 bases, with 5 bases spanning the gap. Per the germline V gene, CDR1 is LGHDT and CDR2 is YNNKEL (reference sequence). CDR3 regions were amplified by Arm-PCR using iRepertoire HTBI primers to build TCR beta libraries. TCRdb itself ran the multiplex PCR reads through MiXCR, one entry per CDR3 protein. The sample has around 460,000 distinct CDR3 sequences; 20% to 25% are singletons. Study outcomes and limitations: Persistent-disease Graves' patients showed less TCR diversity than new cases. There were preferences for TRBV28, TRBJ1-2 and TRBJ2-5 in persistent disease.

This clonotype appeared many times. What it recognizes is unknown. The time point denotes: persistent/refractory GD, antithyroid drugs over 5 years with positive TRAb. PBMC RNA was the source of the TCR library. Xi'an, China, was home to the endocrinology department that provided patients. The starting material was peripheral blood mononuclear cells (PBMCs), obtained when the disease was refractory, from a patient treated with antithyroid drugs. J is TRBJ1-2 and V is TRBV3-1; D remains ambiguous. The source is a female donor with Graves disease. CDR3 DNA: TGTGCCAGCAGCCAAGACAAGAATGGCTACACCTTC. This sequence encodes CASSQDKNGYTF.